The 7 T cell receptor beta chains listed next were all sequenced from one sample in a study of blood T cell repertoires in COVID-19. Data came from immunoSEQ multiplex PCR; TCRdb stores just in-frame clones and leaves some out. The sample carries roughly 230,000 clones, roughly four fifths recorded once. Sequences were obtained from peripheral blood. These receptors all come from a man in his fifties with active or convalescent COVID-19.

The gene calls are TRBV6-5 and TRBJ1-3; 10 bases are a match to TRBD1. Trimming at V came to 5 bases and at J to 7 bases, leaving 5 bases not matched to a gene. Germline V gene data show CDR1 as MNHEY and CDR2 as SVGAGI. This CDR3 has 14 amino acids. The CDR3 DNA follows: TGTGCCAGCAGTCCGGGACAGGGGTACAACACCATATATTTT. As protein: CASSPGQGYNTIYF.

In this sample, this clone turned up once. CDR3 DNA sequence: TGTGCCAGCAGTCCCTCTGCAGGGGCTAATTCACCCCTCCACTTT. Its translation is CASSPSAGANSPLHF. The genes are TRBV28 and TRBJ1-6; weak D call: TRBD1 (6 bases). Germline V CDR1 and CDR2: MDHEN, SYDVKM. Trimming shortened V by 5 bases and J by 6 bases, and 14 bases separated the two germline ends. The CDR3 is 15 amino acids.

This chain uses TRBV7-8 with TRBJ1-2, with a possible D match to TRBD1 (6 bases). Germline V lookup: CDR1 SGHVS, CDR2 FQNEAQ. CDR3 size: 15 residues. Trimming left V 1 base short and J 7 bases short, with 16 bases between. In DNA form, the CDR3 reads TGTGCCAGCAGCTTAGATGCAGGGACCAGGGGTGGCTACACCTTC. This translates into CASSLDAGTRGGYTF.

The V gene is TRBV5-8, the J gene TRBJ2-3; a possible D gene is TRBD1 (6 bases). The CDR3 covers 17 residues. The germline CDR1 and CDR2 sequences are SGHTS and YDEGEE. V was pared by 1 base and J by 3 bases, with 18 bases between. The CDR3 DNA sequence: TGTGCCAGCAGCTTGCTGTTGGGGGCATGGGGAACAGATACGCAGTATTTT. Translation: CASSLLLGAWGTDTQYF.

This chain uses TRBV11-2 with TRBJ1-5; D remains ambiguous. The V gene lost 3 bases and the J gene lost 9 bases, with 12 bases spanning the gap. Germline V lookup: CDR1 SGHAT, CDR2 FQNNGV. The CDR3 covers 13 residues. The CDR3 sequence is CASSLNDGLPQHF. The CDR3, as DNA: TGTGCCAGCAGCTTGAATGACGGGTTGCCCCAGCATTTT. Looking up the rest from reference TRBV11-2 and TRBJ1-5 gives the full variable domain: EAGVAQSPRYKIIEKRQSVAFWCNPISGHATLYWYQQILGQGPKLLIQFQNNGVVDDSQLPKDRFSAERLKGVDSTLKIQPAKLEDSAVYLCASSLNDGLPQHFGDGTRLSIL.

CDR3 in DNA: TGTGCCAGCAGCTCCGGGGGAGGTAGCAACAATGAGCAGTTCTTC. Translated, it gives CASSSGGGSNNEQFF. The chain combines TRBV11-2 with TRBJ2-1; TRBD2 might be the D (6 bases). V was clipped by 4 bases and J by 5 bases, with 15 bases between them. The CDR3 has 15 residues. Germline V gene lookup returns CDR1 SGHAT and CDR2 FQNNGV. The full variable domain, its missing parts supplied by reference TRBV11-2 and TRBJ2-1, is EAGVAQSPRYKIIEKRQSVAFWCNPISGHATLYWYQQILGQGPKLLIQFQNNGVVDDSQLPKDRFSAERLKGVDSTLKIQPAKLEDSAVYLCASSSGGGSNNEQFFGPGTRLTVL.

V usage is TRBV28 and J usage is TRBJ1-4, with TRBD1 matching 7 bases. In germline, CDR1 is MDHEN, CDR2 SYDVKM. V shed 6 bases and J 6 bases; nucleotides not matched to a gene: 10. The CDR3 contains 15 residues. CDR3 sequence reads: CASRGRNRGYEKLFF. The DNA for the CDR3 is TGTGCCAGCAGAGGCCGGAACAGGGGTTATGAAAAACTGTTTTTT.